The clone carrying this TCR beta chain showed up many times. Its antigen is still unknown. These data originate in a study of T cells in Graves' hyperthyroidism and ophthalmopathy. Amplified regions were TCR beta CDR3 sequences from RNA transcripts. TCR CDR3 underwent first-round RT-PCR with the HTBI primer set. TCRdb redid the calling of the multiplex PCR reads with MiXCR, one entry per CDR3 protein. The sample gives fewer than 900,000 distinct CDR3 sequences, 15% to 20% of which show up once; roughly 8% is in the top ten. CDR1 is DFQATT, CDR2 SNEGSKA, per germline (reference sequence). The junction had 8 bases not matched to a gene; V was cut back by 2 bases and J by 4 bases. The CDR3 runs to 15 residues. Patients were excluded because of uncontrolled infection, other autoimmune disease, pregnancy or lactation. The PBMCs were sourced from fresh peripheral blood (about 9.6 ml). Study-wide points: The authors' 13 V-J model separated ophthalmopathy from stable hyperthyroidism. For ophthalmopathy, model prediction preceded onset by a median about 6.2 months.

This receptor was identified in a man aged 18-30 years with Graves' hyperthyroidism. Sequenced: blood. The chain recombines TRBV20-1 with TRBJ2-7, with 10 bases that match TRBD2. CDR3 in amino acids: CSARHGTSDKYEQYF. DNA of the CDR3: TGCAGTGCTAGACACGGGACTAGCGATAAGTACGAGCAGTACTTC.